The 10 T cell receptor beta chains reported below all come from one sample, sequenced in a study of blood T cell repertoires in COVID-19. Sequencing used immunoSEQ multiplex PCR; TCRdb keeps in-frame clones, though not all of them. Among about 230,000 clones listed, around 88% were seen once. The sequenced material came from PBMCs or T cells enriched from blood (not recorded which). The receptors come from a woman aged 40 to 49 with acute COVID-19.

The chain has TRBV7-2 and TRBJ1-1; D call uncertain. There are 15 residues in the CDR3. Trimming took 1 base from V and 2 from J, leaving 11 bases between them. CDR1 and CDR2 (germline): SGHTA, FQGNSA. CDR3 loop: CASSLGGGINTEAFF. In DNA form, the CDR3 reads TGTGCCAGCAGCTTAGGGGGAGGCATCAACACTGAAGCTTTCTTT.

This clone appeared once. The genes are TRBV11-2 and TRBJ2-5; no clear D gene. Per the germline V gene, CDR1 is SGHAT and CDR2 is FQNNGV. Trimming left V 4 bases short and J 5 bases short, with 17 bases between. This CDR3 is built from 15 residues. As DNA, the CDR3 is TGTGCCAGCAGCTGGGTACGGGTCTCCGGGGAGACCCAGTACTTC. This encodes CASSWVRVSGETQYF. The complete variable domain, with remaining parts taken from reference TRBV11-2 and TRBJ2-5, reads EAGVAQSPRYKIIEKRQSVAFWCNPISGHATLYWYQQILGQGPKLLIQFQNNGVVDDSQLPKDRFSAERLKGVDSTLKIQPAKLEDSAVYLCASSWVRVSGETQYFGPGTRLLVL.

The V call is TRBV30, the J call TRBJ1-5, with 7 bases identical to TRBD1. CDR1 and CDR2 from the germline V gene are GTSNPN and SVGIG (reference sequence). Trimming cost V 4 bases and J 4 bases; bases outside gene matches: 10. The CDR3 consists of 15 residues. This chain's CDR3 is CAWIDRAERNQPQHF. The CDR3 coding sequence is TGTGCCTGGATCGACAGGGCAGAGAGAAATCAGCCCCAGCATTTT.

J is TRBJ2-1 and V is TRBV9; 7 bases fit TRBD2. Trimming removed 2 bases from V and 4 bases from J; junction bases left unmatched: 6. Germline V gene sequence: CDR1 SGDLS, CDR2 YYNGEE. CDR3 length equals 15 residues. The CDR3 DNA follows: TGTGCCAGCAGCGTGTCTGGGGGGGATTACAATGAGCAGTTCTTC. This gives the protein CASSVSGGDYNEQFF. The variable domain in full, completed from reference TRBV9 and TRBJ2-1, reads DSGVTQTPKHLITATGQRVTLRCSPRSGDLSVYWYQQSLDQGLQFLIQYYNGEERAKGNILERFSAQQFPDLHSELNLSSLELGDSALYFCASSVSGGDYNEQFFGPGTRLTVL.

The rearrangement links TRBV2 to TRBJ2-2; the match to TRBD1 covers 8 bases. The CDR3 consists of 14 residues. Looked up from germline, CDR1 is SNHLY and CDR2 is FYNNEI. The junction had 6 bases not matched to a gene; V was cut back by 6 bases and J by 6 bases. The CDR3 DNA reads TGTGCCAGCAGGTCGGACAGGGCAGCCGGGGAGCTGTTTTTT. This codes for CASRSDRAAGELFF.

This chain joins TRBV10-2 and TRBJ1-2; a weak D match, TRBD1 (5 bases). V shed 8 bases and J shed 4 bases, with 14 bases lying between them. The CDR3 sequence is 13 residues long. CDR1 is WSHSY, CDR2 SAAADI, per germline. CDR3 region: CASQVGAGYGYTF. The CDR3, as DNA: TGCGCCAGCCAGGTTGGGGCAGGCTATGGCTACACCTTC.

The rearrangement links TRBV19 to TRBJ1-3; tentatively, D is TRBD1 (5 bases). The germline V and J ends were trimmed by 5 bases and 1 base, with 9 bases remaining between them. The germline CDR1 and CDR2 sequences are LNHDA and SQIVND (reference sequence). This CDR3 is built from 14 residues. The chain's CDR3 is CASSRQWSGNTIYF. The CDR3 DNA sequence: TGTGCCAGTAGTCGACAGTGGTCTGGAAACACCATATATTTT.

The chain recombines TRBV19 with TRBJ2-2; 7 nucleotides align to TRBD2. Germline CDR1 and CDR2: LNHDA and SQIVND (reference sequence). J lost 6 bases, V lost 7 bases, and 8 bases had no gene match. The CDR3 loop spans 14 amino acids. CDR3 amino acids: CASTPTGGSGELFF. As DNA, the CDR3 is TGTGCCAGTACTCCAACGGGAGGATCCGGGGAGCTGTTTTTT. Full variable domain (rest looked up from reference TRBV19 and TRBJ2-2): DGGITQSPKYLFRKEGQNVTLSCEQNLNHDAMYWYRQDPGQGLRLIYYSQIVNDFQKGDIAEGYSVSREKKESFPLTVTSAQKNPTAFYLCASTPTGGSGELFFGEGSRLTVL.

J is TRBJ2-3 and V is TRBV6-2 or TRBV6-3, with 8 bases aligning to TRBD2. This CDR3 has 17 residues. Germline V gene data show CDR1 as MNHEY and CDR2 as SVGEGT. Trimming at V came to 0 bases and at J to 0 bases, leaving 5 bases not matched to a gene. The CDR3 bases are TGTGCCAGCAGTTACTCGCTAGCGGGTATTAGCACAGATACGCAGTATTTT. This encodes CASSYSLAGISTDTQYF.

This clone was recorded once. This sequence joins TRBV11-2 and TRBJ2-5, with D unclear. V was pared by 0 bases and J by 1 base, with 9 bases between. Germline CDR1 and CDR2: SGHAT and FQNNGV. This CDR3 has 15 amino acids. The CDR3 here is CASSLDQAPQETQYF. The CDR3, as DNA: TGTGCCAGCAGCTTAGACCAGGCCCCCCAAGAGACCCAGTACTTC.